A selection of T cell receptor beta chains follows, all from one sample in a study of cytomegalovirus exposure and HLA in healthy donors. Assay used: immunoSEQ multiplex PCR; TCRdb lists only in-frame clones, some missing. Of some 150,000 clones detected, about four fifths appear once; the ten largest clones hold about 1.4%. Sample: PBMCs. These receptors were obtained from a woman in her forties in good health and CMV-seronegative. Each CDR3 is given with its conserved first and last residue. D genes are given only for firm matches. Where a row states a size, it is once, few, many or the class of an expanded clone; other rows omit it.

abundance	d_gene	j_gene	v_gene	CDR3aa	CDR3nt
-	-	TRBJ1-2	TRBV7-8	CASSLGADYYGYTF	TGTGCCAGCAGCTTAGGTGCAGATTACTATGGCTACACCTTC
-	-	TRBJ1-5	TRBV2	CASSEGRANNQPQHF	TGTGCCAGCAGTGAAGGCAGGGCAAACAATCAGCCCCAGCATTTT
-	TRBD1	TRBJ1-2	TRBV2	CASYLDRARGYTF	TGTGCCAGCTACCTGGACAGGGCCCGTGGCTACACCTTC
-	TRBD1	TRBJ2-5	TRBV5-1	CASGTGEETQYF	TGCGCCAGTGGGACAGGGGAAGAGACCCAGTACTTC
-	-	TRBJ1-5	TRBV28	CASRPSEGVRQPQHF	TGTGCCAGCAGACCCTCTGAGGGGGTCCGGCAGCCCCAGCATTTT
-	-	TRBJ2-5	TRBV20-1	CSANEGETQYF	TGCAGTGCTAATGAGGGAGAGACCCAGTACTTC
-	-	TRBJ1-1	TRBV6-6	CASSYTVTETEAFF	TGTGCCAGCAGTTACACCGTGACGGAGACTGAAGCTTTCTTT
-	TRBD1	TRBJ2-2	TRBV4-1	CASSQDPSRTGLAGELFF	TGCGCCAGCAGCCAAGATCCGAGCCGGACAGGGCTCGCCGGGGAGCTGTTTTTT
once	TRBD1	TRBJ1-2	TRBV11-2	CASSFEQGGGGYTF	TGTGCCAGCAGCTTCGAACAGGGGGGAGGGGGCTACACCTTC
-	-	TRBJ2-3	TRBV5-1	CASSLTGVDTQYF	TGCGCCAGCAGCTTGACGGGGGTAGATACGCAGTATTTT
-	-	TRBJ1-1	TRBV6-6	CASSYSGLVNTEAFF	TGTGCCAGCAGTTATTCCGGTCTTGTGAACACTGAAGCTTTCTTT
-	-	TRBJ2-2	TRBV28	CASSLAGSGELFF	TGTGCCAGCAGTTTAGCAGGGTCCGGGGAGCTGTTTTTT
-	TRBD1	TRBJ1-4	TRBV18	CASSPYRGDNEKLFF	TGTGCCAGCTCACCTTACAGGGGCGATAATGAAAAACTGTTTTTT
-	-	TRBJ2-1	TRBV7-6	CASSQIGASYNEQFF	TGTGCCAGCAGCCAGATAGGGGCCTCCTACAATGAGCAGTTCTTC
many	-	TRBJ1-1	TRBV5-6	CASSLDRDTEAFF	TGTGCCAGCAGCTTGGACAGGGACACTGAAGCTTTCTTT
-	-	TRBJ1-1	TRBV6-1	CASSDRGTEAFF	TGTGCCAGCAGTGATCGGGGAACTGAAGCTTTCTTT
-	TRBD1	TRBJ2-7	TRBV18	CASSPPEDRGYEQYF	TGTGCCAGCTCACCACCTGAAGACAGGGGCTACGAGCAGTACTTC
-	TRBD2	TRBJ2-7	TRBV7-6	CASSPGLAPPYYEQYF	TGTGCCAGCAGCCCGGGACTAGCCCCCCCTTATTACGAGCAGTACTTC
few	TRBD2	TRBJ2-5	TRBV4-2	CASSQSSGTSGGRRRETQYF	TGTGCCAGCAGCCAAAGTTCCGGGACTAGCGGGGGCCGACGGAGGGAGACCCAGTACTTC
once	TRBD1	TRBJ1-5	TRBV7-2	CASRKGQAYNQPQHF	TGTGCCAGCAGAAAGGGACAGGCCTACAATCAGCCCCAGCATTTT
once	TRBD1	TRBJ1-2	TRBV14	CASSLRDRYYGYTF	TGTGCCAGCAGCCTACGGGACAGATACTATGGCTACACCTTC
-	-	TRBJ1-2	TRBV15	CATMTSGNNYGYTF	TGTGCCACCATGACGTCGGGGAATAACTATGGCTACACCTTC
-	TRBD1	TRBJ1-5	TRBV28	CASSLGGQGYQPQHF	TGTGCCAGCAGCCTAGGCGGACAGGGTTACCAGCCCCAGCATTTT
-	-	TRBJ1-1	TRBV4-1	CASSPGTFGNTEAFF	TGCGCCAGCAGCCCTGGGACATTTGGCAACACTGAAGCTTTCTTT
once	-	TRBJ2-2	TRBV28	CASSLGRGANTGELFF	TGTGCCAGCAGTTTGGGTCGGGGGGCAAACACCGGGGAGCTGTTTTTT
-	-	TRBJ1-2	TRBV2	CASSEVRSPYGYTF	TGTGCCAGCAGTGAGGTTCGGTCCCCCTATGGCTACACCTTC
-	-	TRBJ2-7	TRBV5-1	CASSTHKGEQYF	TGCGCCAGCAGCACCCACAAGGGGGAGCAGTACTTC
-	-	TRBJ1-4	TRBV28	CASTETRVWEKLFF	TGTGCCAGCACCGAGACGCGGGTTTGGGAAAAACTGTTTTTT
-	TRBD1	TRBJ1-2	TRBV4-2	CASSQVDRDYGYTF	TGTGCCAGCAGCCAAGTAGACAGGGACTATGGCTACACCTTC
-	TRBD1	TRBJ1-1	TRBV29-1	CSATKGDRGVTEAFF	TGCAGCGCAACAAAGGGGGACAGGGGGGTCACTGAAGCTTTCTTT
-	-	TRBJ1-1	TRBV25-1	CASKGVGNTEAFF	TGTGCCAGCAAGGGGGTGGGGAACACTGAAGCTTTCTTT
-	-	TRBJ2-7	TRBV5-1	CASSLNRVDEQYF	TGCGCCAGCAGCTTAAACAGGGTGGACGAGCAGTACTTC
-	-	TRBJ1-2	TRBV4-3	CASSQDRGMGGYTF	TGCGCCAGCAGCCAAGATAGGGGGATGGGTGGCTACACCTTC
-	TRBD2	TRBJ2-7	TRBV5-4	CASSFSTSGVQDYEQYF	TGTGCCAGCAGCTTCAGTACTAGCGGGGTACAGGACTACGAGCAGTACTTC
-	TRBD2	TRBJ2-1	TRBV2	CASSGTSGGAKRFF	TGTGCCAGCAGTGGGACTAGCGGGGGGGCCAAACGGTTCTTC
few	-	TRBJ2-7	TRBV5-5	CASREVGGSYEQYF	TGTGCCAGCAGAGAAGTCGGGGGCTCCTACGAGCAGTACTTC
-	-	TRBJ2-1	TRBV30	CAWSVSRRDLNEQFF	TGTGCCTGGAGTGTAAGTAGGCGGGATCTTAATGAGCAGTTCTTC
-	TRBD1	TRBJ2-2	TRBV19	CASRSFVGQGNTGELFF	TGTGCCAGTAGATCATTCGTGGGACAGGGAAACACCGGGGAGCTGTTTTTT
-	-	TRBJ2-3	TRBV27	CASSFTGDTQYF	TGTGCCAGCAGTTTCACAGGCGATACGCAGTATTTT
-	-	TRBJ1-4	TRBV30	CAWTTTGWNEKLFF	TGTGCCTGGACCACAACAGGGTGGAACGAAAAACTGTTTTTT
-	TRBD1	TRBJ2-5	TRBV15	CATSRDRMGQGASRETQYF	TGTGCCACCAGCAGAGACCGGATGGGACAGGGGGCTTCCCGAGAGACCCAGTACTTC
-	-	TRBJ2-4	TRBV7-6	CASSPGEAKNIQYF	TGTGCCAGCAGCCCAGGGGAAGCCAAAAACATTCAGTACTTC
few	-	TRBJ2-7	TRBV6-5	CASSYSGRPGEQYF	TGTGCCAGCAGTTACTCGGGGCGCCCCGGCGAGCAGTACTTC
-	TRBD1	TRBJ1-4	TRBV5-1	CASRLAGGIEKLFF	TGCGCCAGCCGGCTCGCAGGGGGGATCGAAAAACTGTTTTTT
-	-	TRBJ1-2	TRBV7-8	CASSPPPGGLSGYTF	TGTGCCAGCAGCCCCCCTCCCGGGGGGTTAAGTGGCTACACCTTC
few	-	TRBJ1-6	TRBV5-1	CASSRRTEGYNSPLHF	TGCGCCAGCAGCAGAAGGACGGAGGGGTATAATTCACCCCTCCACTTT
few	-	TRBJ1-2	TRBV6-5	CASSQTGTYGYTF	TGTGCCAGCAGCCAAACAGGGACCTATGGCTACACCTTC
-	-	TRBJ2-3	TRBV19	CASSTRGLLTDTQYF	TGTGCCAGTAGTACCCGCGGACTTCTCACAGATACGCAGTATTTT
-	TRBD2	TRBJ2-3	TRBV7-9	CASSLALLAGNTDTQYF	TGTGCCAGCAGCTTAGCGCTGCTAGCGGGCAACACAGATACGCAGTATTTT
-	TRBD1	TRBJ1-4	TRBV30	CAWTRTGGEKLFF	TGTGCCTGGACCCGGACAGGGGGCGAAAAACTGTTTTTT
-	-	TRBJ2-1	TRBV6-5	CASSYGRGFGNEQFF	TGTGCCAGCAGTTACGGGCGGGGATTTGGAAATGAGCAGTTCTTC
-	TRBD1	TRBJ2-7	TRBV10-3	CAISGQGNEQYF	TGTGCCATCAGTGGACAGGGTAACGAGCAGTACTTC
few	TRBD1	TRBJ1-1	TRBV10-3	CAIRDAPGGRGDTEAFF	TGTGCCATCAGGGATGCTCCAGGGGGAAGAGGGGACACTGAAGCTTTCTTT
-	-	TRBJ1-1	TRBV5-5	CASSLSLRGGNTEAFF	TGTGCCAGCAGCTTATCCCTCCGGGGTGGGAACACTGAAGCTTTCTTT